This T cell receptor beta chain stems from a study of beta chain features in type 1 diabetes. Study context: Analysis included around 100 million sorted cells drawn from all samples. Broader study findings: Shorter TCRB CDR3s, moderately but significantly so, were found in Type 1 diabetes patients in all four CD4+ subsets. VDJ junctions from patients with type 1 diabetes contained fewer insertions and more deletions. Naive, central memory and Treg TCRB repertoires seemed to resemble each other more closely in patients than they did in healthy donors.

This clone was detected a few times. Its antigen remains unidentified. Additional DNA sequences in this sample encode the identical CDR3. Blood was drawn once from each donor into heparinised tubes. The draws averaged around 110 mL. The sequenced template was cDNA made from the entire isolated RNA. TCRdb's copy holds only in-frame clones and misses some; the assay was immunoSEQ multiplex PCR. The data show 630,000 or so clones, over 12% seen once. This receptor was obtained from a man younger than 35 with type 1 diabetes. The sample consisted of naive CD4+ T cells from blood.

The CDR3 DNA sequence: TGTGCCAGCAGCGGGGACGGTAGCAATCAGCCCCAGCATTTT. Amino acids: CASSGDGSNQPQHF. The chain links TRBV2 to TRBJ1-5; D perhaps matches TRBD1 (5 bases). Per germline, CDR1 SNHLY and CDR2 FYNNEI. The CDR3 loop spans 14 amino acids. Trimming cost V 6 bases and J 0 bases, with 9 bases left between them.